Below, 27 T cell receptor beta chains from the same sample are listed, as sequenced in a study of OX40 agonist ivuxolimab in advanced cancers. Only in-frame clones appear in the TCRdb table, and some are missing; sequencing was by immunoSEQ multiplex PCR. The sample has about 52,000 clones; 70% to 90% are singletons. Sequencing was performed on CD4+ or CD8+ T cells sorted from blood, taken in a trial of the OX40 agonist ivuxolimab. Receptors were obtained from an adult with an advanced solid tumor such as melanoma, head and neck, liver or kidney cancer.

J is TRBJ1-2 and V is TRBV11-2; D possibly corresponds to TRBD1 (5 bases). CDR1 is SGHAT and CDR2 is FQNNGV in the germline V gene. The CDR3 covers 13 residues. Trimming cost V 5 bases and J 3 bases, with 10 bases left between them. The chain's CDR3 is CASSRDSYYGYTF. DNA of the CDR3: TGTGCCAGCAGCCGGGACTCTTACTATGGCTACACCTTC.

A single count supports this clone. V is TRBV2 and J is TRBJ1-1; D not certain. CDR3 length equals 13 residues. V was trimmed by 7 bases and J by 2 bases, leaving 11 bases between them. Germline CDR1 reads SNHLY; CDR2 reads FYNNEI. The CDR3 coding sequence is TGTGCCAGCACCGGTATTTTAAACACTGAAGCTTTCTTT. Translation: CASTGILNTEAFF.

The chain employs TRBV7-8 and TRBJ2-7; 7 bases match TRBD1. Germline V gene lookup returns CDR1 SGHVS and CDR2 FQNEAQ. The junction had 5 bases not matched to a gene; V was cut back by 5 bases and J by 7 bases. The CDR3 has 12 amino acids. CDR3 in DNA: TGTGCCAGCAGCCACGTACAGGGGGAGCAGTACTTC. Residues: CASSHVQGEQYF.

The rearrangement uses TRBV19 and TRBJ2-5, with D maybe TRBD1 (6 bases). With 4 bases removed from V and 5 bases from J, the gap between germline ends came to 11 bases. Per the germline V gene, CDR1 is LNHDA and CDR2 is SQIVND (reference sequence). CDR3 length: 13 residues. CDR3 protein: CASSSTGLETQYF. CDR3 DNA sequence: TGTGCCAGTAGTAGTACAGGGTTGGAGACCCAGTACTTC. The full variable domain, rest sourced from reference TRBV19 and TRBJ2-5, is DGGITQSPKYLFRKEGQNVTLSCEQNLNHDAMYWYRQDPGQGLRLIYYSQIVNDFQKGDIAEGYSVSREKKESFPLTVTSAQKNPTAFYLCASSSTGLETQYFGPGTRLLVL.

V gene TRBV19 combines with J gene TRBJ1-2; possible D gene TRBD1, 5 bases. The CDR3 contains 13 residues. Germline V gene lookup returns CDR1 LNHDA and CDR2 SQIVND (reference sequence). Trimming shortened V by 9 bases and J by 2 bases, and 13 bases separated the two germline ends. The CDR3 nucleotides are TGTGCCAGCCGGAGGGGCTGGAACTATGGCTACACCTTC. Amino acids: CASRRGWNYGYTF.

The chain employs TRBV5-1 and TRBJ2-7; D is unresolved. V was cut by 4 bases and J by 3 bases, with 20 bases left in between. This CDR3 contains 16 residues. The germline gives CDR1 SGHRS, CDR2 YFSETQ. The CDR3 loop reads CASSQQPLLSLYEQYF. In DNA form, the CDR3 reads TGCGCCAGCAGCCAGCAGCCTTTGCTCTCCCTCTACGAGCAGTACTTC.

Comment on this clone: Other DNA sequences of this sample code for an identical CDR3. The chain employs TRBV9 and TRBJ1-3; D gene ambiguous. Germline lookup yields CDR1 SGDLS and CDR2 YYNGEE. The V end was cut by 0 bases, the J end by 4 bases, with 5 bases between. The CDR3 length is 13 residues. The CDR3: CASSVDGGNTIYF. The CDR3 bases are TGTGCCAGCAGCGTAGATGGGGGAAACACCATATATTTT.

The J gene is TRBJ2-1, the V gene TRBV11-2; 11 positions match TRBD2. V trimming: 6 bases; J trimming: 7 bases; junction bases outside the gene matches: 5. CDR3 length equals 14 residues. The germline gives CDR1 SGHAT, CDR2 FQNNGV. The CDR3 DNA sequence: TGTGCCAGCAGTATAGCGGGGGGGCTGAATGAGCAGTTCTTC. It encodes CASSIAGGLNEQFF.

This clone was recorded only once. V is TRBV10-1 and J is TRBJ2-5, with 7 bases matching TRBD2. Per the germline V gene, CDR1 is WNHNN and CDR2 is SYGVQD (reference sequence). The ends lost 3 bases at V and 7 bases at J; junction bases unmatched: 17. CDR3 size: 17 residues. This CDR3 is CASSEGSKGASGGTQYF. CDR3 in DNA: TGCGCCAGCAGTGAAGGGTCGAAAGGGGCTAGCGGAGGGACCCAGTACTTC.

This clone was seen a single time. This chain connects TRBV18 to TRBJ1-5; D may be TRBD1 (5 bases). The CDR3 contains 15 residues. V lost 2 bases and J 0 bases, leaving 8 bases between the germline ends. Germline CDR1 and CDR2: KGHSH and LQKENI. Here the CDR3 DNA reads TGTGCCAGCTCACCAGACAGTTATAGCAATCAGCCCCAGCATTTT. Protein product: CASSPDSYSNQPQHF.

V and J are TRBV5-4 and TRBJ1-1; D remains unclear. The length of the CDR3 is 15 residues. Germline V gene sequence: CDR1 SGHNT, CDR2 YYREEE (reference sequence). V lost 0 bases and J lost 3, with 12 bases in between. CDR3 sequence (DNA): TGTGCCAGCAGCTTGGTATCCGGGTGGGACACTGAAGCTTTCTTT. As protein: CASSLVSGWDTEAFF.

The chain carries TRBV7-2 and TRBJ1-4; 7 bases match TRBD1. The CDR3 extends over 15 amino acids. Germline V gene data show CDR1 as SGHTA and CDR2 as FQGNSA. J lost 7 bases, V lost 5 bases, and 10 bases had no gene match. CDR3: CASSQGGLIREKLFF. The CDR3 DNA is TGTGCCAGCAGCCAAGGGGGCTTAATACGTGAAAAACTGTTTTTT.

The chain recombines TRBV19 with TRBJ2-7; the D gene is possibly TRBD2 (6 bases). CDR1 LNHDA and CDR2 SQIVND come from the germline V gene (reference sequence). The ends were cut back, 1 base at V and 5 bases at J, with 12 bases in the middle. This CDR3 contains 14 residues. CDR3 sequence (DNA): TGTGCCAGTAGTATAGGGGGCGCGGGGAACGAGCAGTACTTC. Encoded protein: CASSIGGAGNEQYF. The full variable domain, rest sourced from reference TRBV19 and TRBJ2-7, is DGGITQSPKYLFRKEGQNVTLSCEQNLNHDAMYWYRQDPGQGLRLIYYSQIVNDFQKGDIAEGYSVSREKKESFPLTVTSAQKNPTAFYLCASSIGGAGNEQYFGPGTRLTVT.

V gene TRBV6-5 combines with J gene TRBJ2-7, with a tentative D call TRBD2 (5 bases). This CDR3 is built from 12 residues. Trimming pared 5 bases from V and 7 bases from J, leaving 12 bases between. Germline V CDR1 and CDR2: MNHEY, SVGAGI. CDR3 in DNA: TGTGCCAGCAGTGCCCCCCGAGGGGAGCAGTACTTC. This sequence encodes CASSAPRGEQYF.

This chain connects TRBV10-3 to TRBJ2-3; TRBD2 agrees at 8 bases. Germline CDR1 reads ENHRY; CDR2 reads SYGVKD. The CDR3 totals 14 residues. J lost 4 bases, V lost 0 bases, and 0 bases had no gene match. CDR3: CAISESGRADTQYF. CDR3 DNA sequence: TGTGCCATCAGTGAGTCCGGGAGGGCAGATACGCAGTATTTT.

The chain links TRBV19 to TRBJ2-3, with D hard to call. The CDR3 consists of 15 residues. Germline lookup yields CDR1 LNHDA and CDR2 SQIVND (reference sequence). Trimming pared 5 bases from V and 1 base from J, leaving 13 bases between. The CDR3 sequence is CASSQTGPGTDTQYF. The DNA for the CDR3 is TGTGCCAGTAGTCAGACTGGCCCTGGCACAGATACGCAGTATTTT.

The chain recombines TRBV11-2 with TRBJ2-7; 7 bases fit TRBD1. V was pared by 6 bases and J by 3 bases, with 8 bases of the junction left unmatched. CDR3 length equals 14 residues. CDR1 and CDR2 from the germline V gene are SGHAT and FQNNGV. The CDR3 DNA sequence: TGTGCCAGCAGTTCCATGACAGGGAACTACGAGCAGTACTTC. Translation gives CASSSMTGNYEQYF.

The chain links TRBV11-2 to TRBJ2-7; D unresolved. The length of the CDR3 is 14 residues. Between the trimmed V and J ends, which lost 0 bases and 3 bases, there was a span of 9 bases. In germline, CDR1 is SGHAT, CDR2 FQNNGV. The CDR3 sequence is CASSLDLELYEQYF. The DNA of the CDR3 is TGTGCCAGCAGCTTAGACCTAGAGCTCTACGAGCAGTACTTC.

The chain links TRBV5-1 to TRBJ2-5; no firm D call. The V end was cut by 5 bases, the J end by 2 bases, with 16 bases between. From germline, CDR1 is SGHRS and CDR2 YFSETQ. The CDR3 consists of 15 residues. The CDR3 DNA reads TGCGCCAGCAGTTTGCAATTAACGAGTCAAGAGACCCAGTACTTC. It translates to CASSLQLTSQETQYF.

The chain carries TRBV2 and TRBJ2-3; D assignment may be TRBD1 or TRBD2 (5 bases each). Trimming took 3 bases from V and 1 from J, leaving 11 bases between them. Germline V CDR1 and CDR2: SNHLY, FYNNEI. The CDR3 sequence is 15 residues long. The chain's CDR3 is CASSEGDLGTDTQYF. The CDR3 DNA follows: TGTGCCAGCAGTGAGGGGGATCTAGGCACAGATACGCAGTATTTT.

In nucleotides, the CDR3 is TGTGCCAGTAGTATCTTTCCTGGGGCCAACGTCCTGACTTTC. It codes for CASSIFPGANVLTF. The V and J genes are TRBV19 and TRBJ2-6; D not resolved. V was clipped by 3 bases and J by 2 bases, with 5 bases between them. CDR1 is LNHDA and CDR2 is SQIVND in the germline V gene (reference sequence). The CDR3 spans 14 residues.

The genes are TRBV5-1 and TRBJ2-2; TRBD2 might be the D (5 bases). Germline CDR1 reads SGHRS; CDR2 reads YFSETQ. Trimming left V 3 bases short and J 0 bases short, with 9 bases between. The CDR3 sequence is 15 residues long. The CDR3 nucleotides read TGCGCCAGCAGCTCACGGGGATCGAACACCGGGGAGCTGTTTTTT. Encoded protein: CASSSRGSNTGELFF.

This clone has more than one count but fewer than ten. The chain joins TRBV7-9 to TRBJ2-3, with 7 positions matching TRBD2. CDR3 size: 17 residues. CDR1 is SEHNR and CDR2 is FQNEAQ in the germline V gene (reference sequence). V lost 5 bases to trimming and J lost 2 bases; unmatched junction nucleotides: 13. The CDR3 nucleotides are TGTGCCAGCAGCAGGGGTCTATCAGCGGGGCACACAGATACGCAGTATTTT. Amino acids: CASSRGLSAGHTDTQYF.

The rearrangement joins TRBV30 to TRBJ1-3; no clear D gene. V lost 0 bases, J lost 4 bases, and 16 bases lay in between. Germline V gene data show CDR1 as GTSNPN and CDR2 as SVGIG (reference sequence). The CDR3 sequence is 16 residues long. CDR3: CAWSVLYEGLGNTIYF. The CDR3 coding sequence is TGTGCCTGGAGTGTACTTTACGAGGGATTAGGAAACACCATATATTTT.

The V gene is TRBV18, the J gene TRBJ2-7, with TRBD1 identical over 9 bases. The CDR3 consists of 15 residues. J gave up 3 bases and V 3 bases, and 6 bases lay outside the gene matches. Germline CDR1 and CDR2: KGHSH and LQKENI. This CDR3 reads CASSPVRTGDYEQYF. The CDR3 DNA reads TGTGCCAGCTCACCTGTTAGGACAGGGGACTACGAGCAGTACTTC. The entire variable domain, with the rest obtained from reference TRBV18 and TRBJ2-7, is as follows: NAGVMQNPRHLVRRRGQEARLRCSPMKGHSHVYWYRQLPEEGLKFMVYLQKENIIDESGMPKERFSAEFPKEGPSILRIQQVVRGDSAAYFCASSPVRTGDYEQYFGPGTRLTVT.

The rearrangement uses TRBV7-8 and TRBJ2-7; no clear D. V was clipped by 4 bases and J by 4 bases, with 17 bases between them. The CDR3 has 15 residues. Germline assignment: CDR1 SGHVS and CDR2 FQNEAQ. The chain's CDR3 is CASSSKAPRWYEQYF. CDR3 DNA sequence: TGTGCCAGCAGCTCCAAGGCCCCTAGGTGGTACGAGCAGTACTTC.

The genes are TRBV6-6 and TRBJ1-1; the match to TRBD1 covers 7 bases. This CDR3 is built from 15 residues. Germline-derived CDR1 and CDR2 are MNHNY and SVGAGI (reference sequence). Trimming took 0 bases from V and 6 from J; bases not matched to a gene: 7. The CDR3 nucleotides read TGTGCCAGCAGTTACTCTCCAGGGGGTTCGGCTGAAGCTTTCTTT. It translates to CASSYSPGGSAEAFF.